These 19 T cell receptor beta chains were sequenced from one sample in a study of shared clonotypes between healthy human individuals. Some clones are missing from TCRdb's copy, which holds only in-frame ones; the method was immunoSEQ multiplex PCR. The sample gives approximately 440,000 clones, approximately 71% of which show up once; 12% is in the top ten. Sequenced material: PBMCs. The receptors originated from a middle-aged woman in good health. Some clones in this sample may be carry-over from other donors' samples.

Concerning this clone itself: A far larger clone is only one base removed, so a read error is likely. The chain joins TRBV5-1 to TRBJ1-2, with 7 bases identical to TRBD1. This CDR3 region has 14 residues. The ends lost 4 bases at V and 6 bases at J; junction bases unmatched: 9. Germline CDR1 reads SGHRS; CDR2 reads YFSETQ. CDR3 nucleotides: TGCGCCAGCAGCCCGCAGGGGGGAAACCATGGCTACACCTTC. As protein: CASSPQGGNHGYTF.

The V and J genes are TRBV7-9 and TRBJ1-2; D is possibly TRBD1 (5 bases). This CDR3 region has 15 residues. The V and J ends lost 2 bases and 2 bases respectively, with 12 bases between them. CDR1 is SEHNR, CDR2 FQNEAQ, per germline (reference sequence). CDR3 sequence: CASSLMGLKNYGYTF. The CDR3 nucleotides read TGTGCCAGCAGCTTAATGGGGCTCAAGAACTATGGCTACACCTTC.

This sequence joins TRBV27 and TRBJ2-7; D may be TRBD1 (5 bases). CDR3 size: 15 residues. Germline CDR1 reads MNHEY; CDR2 reads SMNVEV (reference sequence). Trimming left V 2 bases short and J 2 bases short, with 13 bases between. As DNA, the CDR3 is TGTGCCAGCAGTTTAAGACAGCCTGACGCCTACGAGCAGTACTTC. Its protein is CASSLRQPDAYEQYF.

A word on this clone: A clone one base away is much larger, so this may be a read error. The chain has TRBV7-3 and TRBJ1-1; D might be TRBD1 (6 bases). The CDR3 is made up of 13 amino acids. Trimming left V 5 bases short and J 1 base short, with 8 bases between. Germline V CDR1 and CDR2: SGHTA, FQGTGA. DNA of the CDR3: TGTGCCAGCAGCCAGGGACAGAACACTGAAGCTTTCTTT. Translated: CASSQGQNTEAFF. Drawing the rest from reference TRBV7-3 and TRBJ1-1, the complete variable domain is GAGVSQTPSNKVTEKGKYVELRCDPISGHTALYWYRQSLGQGPEFLIYFQGTGAADDSGLPNDRFFAVRPEGSVSTLKIQRTERGDSAVYLCASSQGQNTEAFFGQGTRLTVV.

This clone has more than one count but fewer than ten. This chain uses TRBV15 with TRBJ2-7; 10 bases match TRBD1. In germline, CDR1 is LNHNV, CDR2 YYDKDF (reference sequence). V lost 4 bases, J lost 1 base, and 1 base stayed unmatched. The CDR3 length is 14 residues. This CDR3 is CATSTGQGSYEQYF. CDR3 DNA sequence: TGTGCCACCAGCACGGGACAGGGGTCCTACGAGCAGTACTTC. Drawing the rest from reference TRBV15 and TRBJ2-7, the complete variable domain is DAMVIQNPRYQVTQFGKPVTLSCSQTLNHNVMYWYQQKSSQAPKLLFHYYDKDFNNEADTPDNFQSRRPNTSFCFLDIRSPGLGDTAMYLCATSTGQGSYEQYFGPGTRLTVT.

The rearrangement joins TRBV27 to TRBJ2-1; 9 positions match TRBD2. The ends lost 2 bases at V and 6 bases at J; junction bases unmatched: 11. CDR3 length: 17 amino acids. Per the germline V gene, CDR1 is MNHEY and CDR2 is SMNVEV (reference sequence). The CDR3 region is CASSLPDAGGFINEQFF. For the CDR3, the DNA is TGTGCCAGCAGTTTACCCGATGCGGGAGGGTTTATCAATGAGCAGTTCTTC.

The chain combines TRBV30 with TRBJ1-2; no clear D gene. CDR1 GTSNPN and CDR2 SVGIG come from the germline V gene (reference sequence). Trimming pared 1 base from V and 8 bases from J, leaving 11 bases between. This CDR3 comprises 12 residues. CDR3 DNA sequence: TGTGCCTGGAGTGGGGTGGGTTTCGGCTACACCTTC. It codes for CAWSGVGFGYTF.

Notes on this clone: A read error is the likely source, as a far larger clone sits one nucleotide away. The sample contains more than one DNA sequence encoding this CDR3. This chain uses TRBV7-8 with TRBJ1-4, with D uncertain. Germline-derived CDR1 and CDR2 are SGHVS and FQNEAQ. This CDR3 contains 11 residues. V lost 5 bases and J lost 8, with 6 bases in between. CDR3 coding DNA: TGTGCCAGCAGCGGTAACGAAAAACTGTTTTTT. This translates into CASSGNEKLFF.

The chain recombines TRBV30 with TRBJ1-5; TRBD1 might be the D (5 bases). V dropped 5 bases and J dropped 4 bases, with 9 bases sitting between them. Germline CDR1 and CDR2: GTSNPN and SVGIG (reference sequence). CDR3 length: 12 amino acids. The CDR3 DNA reads as TGTGCCTGGGGGGGTCGGAATCAGCCCCAGCATTTT. It specifies CAWGGRNQPQHF.

Notes on this clone: This same CDR3 is encoded by further DNA sequences in the sample. The J gene is TRBJ2-7, the V gene TRBV28; 7 nucleotides match TRBD1. The germline CDR1 and CDR2 sequences are MDHEN and SYDVKM. The CDR3 consists of 15 residues. The J segment lost 1 base and the V segment lost 2 bases, leaving 5 bases of the junction unmatched. The CDR3 DNA is TGTGCCAGCAGTTTAAGGGACAGACTTTCCTACGAGCAGTACTTC. It is translated as CASSLRDRLSYEQYF.

With regard to this clone: A single base is all that separates this from a far larger clone, so a read error is likely. The sample carries other DNA sequences with the same CDR3. The chain uses TRBV6-6 and TRBJ1-2; a possible D gene is TRBD1 (5 bases). The CDR3 covers 15 residues. The germline CDR1 and CDR2 sequences are MNHNY and SVGAGI (reference sequence). CDR3 bases: TGTGCTAGCAGTTTTCAGGGAACTTCCAACTATGGCTACACCTTC. Protein sequence: CASSFQGTSNYGYTF.

In regard to this clone: A far larger clone is off by one base, so a read error is likely. This same CDR3 is encoded by further DNA sequences in the sample. The chain combines TRBV10-3 with TRBJ2-7; a weak D match, TRBD1 (6 bases). The CDR3 has 13 residues. Germline loops: CDR1 ENHRY, CDR2 SYGVKD. The germline V and J ends were trimmed by 6 bases and 7 bases, with 16 bases remaining between them. CDR3 DNA: TGTGCCATCAGCCGGACAGAGGCGGATGAGCAGTACTTC. Residues: CAISRTEADEQYF.

V is TRBV4-2 and J is TRBJ1-2; the match to TRBD1 covers 7 bases. CDR1 and CDR2 from the germline V gene are LGHNA and YNFKEQ. The trim removed 0 bases at V and 6 bases at J, leaving 7 bases unmatched. This CDR3 comprises 15 residues. CDR3 residues: CASSQEDRVTDGYTF. The CDR3 region has the DNA TGTGCCAGCAGCCAAGAAGACAGGGTAACGGATGGCTACACCTTC.

The V call is TRBV5-4, the J call TRBJ1-4; D is possibly TRBD1 (5 bases). Germline V gene data show CDR1 as SGHNT and CDR2 as YYREEE (reference sequence). The CDR3 sequence is 15 residues long. The germline V and J ends were trimmed by 0 bases and 5 bases, with 11 bases remaining between them. The CDR3 protein is CASSLAPGMNEKLFF. The CDR3 DNA is TGTGCCAGCAGCTTGGCCCCAGGGATGAATGAAAAACTGTTTTTT.

Comments on this clone: This likely stems from a read error, as it lies one base from a far larger clone. Other DNA sequences in the same sample also yield this CDR3. The rearrangement joins TRBV20-1 to TRBJ2-3; D is uncertain. This CDR3 contains 11 residues. Trimming pared 3 bases from V and 4 bases from J, leaving 5 bases between. Germline V gives CDR1 DFQATT, CDR2 SNEGSKA (reference sequence). CDR3 nucleotides: TGCAGTGCTAGCTATCCAGATACGCAGTATTTT. This translates into CSASYPDTQYF.

The chain employs TRBV7-3 and TRBJ2-2; D is perhaps TRBD2 (5 bases). Germline loops: CDR1 SGHTA, CDR2 FQGTGA. Between the trimmed V and J ends, which lost 2 bases and 12 bases, there was a span of 7 bases. The CDR3 is made up of 11 amino acids. The CDR3 loop reads CASSLGGQLFF. The DNA of the CDR3 is TGTGCCAGCAGCTTAGGAGGACAGCTGTTTTTT.

This clone was observed a handful of times. This sequence may be a read error, since a much larger clone differs from it by one base. No conserved phenylalanine or tryptophan ends this CDR3, so it is likely a read error. The chain recombines TRBV28 with TRBJ1-5; tentatively, D is TRBD1 (5 bases). The germline V and J ends were trimmed by 3 bases and 11 bases, with 20 bases remaining between them. Per the germline V gene, CDR1 is MDHEN and CDR2 is SYDVKM. This CDR3 has 15 amino acids. CDR3 sequence: CASSFRGLGVGTQHS. The CDR3 DNA is TGTGCCAGCAGTTTCCGGGGGTTAGGTGTTGGAACCCAGCATTCT.

With regard to this clone: This likely reflects a read error, since a far larger clone is one base away. Other DNA sequences in the same sample also yield this CDR3. This sequence joins TRBV7-9 and TRBJ1-1, with TRBD1 identical over 10 bases. CDR3 length: 13 residues. The germline CDR1 and CDR2 sequences are SEHNR and FQNEAQ (reference sequence). CDR3 loop: CASSLETGGEAFF. CDR3 nucleotide sequence: TGTGCCAGCAGCTTAGAGACAGGGGGCGAAGCTTTCTTC.

This chain connects TRBV19 to TRBJ2-1; D is unresolved. Trimming removed 0 bases from V and 4 bases from J, with 7 bases in between. This CDR3 has 14 amino acids. CDR1 and CDR2 from the germline V gene are LNHDA and SQIVND (reference sequence). CDR3 region: CASSIEAVYNEQFF. The DNA of the CDR3 is TGTGCCAGTAGTATAGAAGCAGTATACAATGAGCAGTTCTTC. Full variable domain (remainder filled in from reference TRBV19 and TRBJ2-1): DGGITQSPKYLFRKEGQNVTLSCEQNLNHDAMYWYRQDPGQGLRLIYYSQIVNDFQKGDIAEGYSVSREKKESFPLTVTSAQKNPTAFYLCASSIEAVYNEQFFGPGTRLTVL.